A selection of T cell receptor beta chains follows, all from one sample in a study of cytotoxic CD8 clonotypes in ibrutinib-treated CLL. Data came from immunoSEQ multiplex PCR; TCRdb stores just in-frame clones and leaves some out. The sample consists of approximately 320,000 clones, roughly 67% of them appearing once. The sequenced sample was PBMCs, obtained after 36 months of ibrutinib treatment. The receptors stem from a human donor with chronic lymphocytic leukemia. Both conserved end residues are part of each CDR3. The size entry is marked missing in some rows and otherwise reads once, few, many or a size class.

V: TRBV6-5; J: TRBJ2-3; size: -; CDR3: CASRSGLARPDTQYF
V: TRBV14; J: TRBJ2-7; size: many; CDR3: CASSQVAGSPHLYF
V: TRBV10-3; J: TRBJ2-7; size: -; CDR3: CAIRAGLAVTYEQYF
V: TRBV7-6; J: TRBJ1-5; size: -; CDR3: CASSLGMGDQPQHF
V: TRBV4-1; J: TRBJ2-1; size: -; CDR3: CASSLRSSGTGDEQFF
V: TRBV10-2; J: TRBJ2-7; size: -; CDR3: CASSDGRLAGDEQYF
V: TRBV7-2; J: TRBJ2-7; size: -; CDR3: CASSKDGRASYEQYF
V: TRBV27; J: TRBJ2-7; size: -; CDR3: CASSRTGSSYEQYF
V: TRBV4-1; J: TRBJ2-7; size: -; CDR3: CASSVRDRSYEQYF
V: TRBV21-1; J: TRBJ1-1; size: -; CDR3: CASRNTEAFF
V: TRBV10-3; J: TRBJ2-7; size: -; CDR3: CAISESMVSQYF
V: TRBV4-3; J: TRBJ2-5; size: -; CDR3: CASSQVHSGGRETQYF
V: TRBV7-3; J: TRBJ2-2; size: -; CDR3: CASSSLNTGELFF
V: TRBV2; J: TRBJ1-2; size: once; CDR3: CASRYLRVDGYTF
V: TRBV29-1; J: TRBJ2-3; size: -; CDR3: CSVDGVTTDTQYF
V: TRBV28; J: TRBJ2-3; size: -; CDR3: CASSTLAGRTDTQYF
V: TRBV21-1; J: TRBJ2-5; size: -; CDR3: CASSKVQETQYF
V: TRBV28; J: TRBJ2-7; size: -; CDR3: CAAAGGQGSYEQYF
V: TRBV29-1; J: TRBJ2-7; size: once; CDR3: CSVVQGTYEQYF
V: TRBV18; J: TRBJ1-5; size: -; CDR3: CASSPRERRGWYQPQHF
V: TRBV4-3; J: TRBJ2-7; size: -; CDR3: CASSQVASGLTYEQYF